These T cell receptor beta chains were read from a single sample in a study of cytomegalovirus exposure and HLA in healthy donors. The repertoire was sequenced with immunoSEQ multiplex PCR; TCRdb's copy has only in-frame clones and lacks some. Of 150,000 or so clones listed, 82% are singletons. The source material was PBMCs. The receptor source for this set is a woman between 50 and 59 years old in good health and CMV-seropositive. CDR3s include the opening cysteine and the closing phenylalanine or tryptophan. The D gene is left open where the match is weak. Expanded clones are given a class, and other clones once, few, many or no size at all.

j_call clone_size d_call v_call cdr3_aa cdr3_nt
TRBJ2-2 once . TRBV5-1 CASSLEGAGELFF TGCGCCAGCAGCTTGGAAGGGGCCGGGGAGCTGTTTTTT
TRBJ2-4 . TRBD1 TRBV29-1 CSAESRTGGRNIQYF TGCAGCGCTGAAAGCCGGACAGGGGGAAGAAACATTCAGTACTTC
TRBJ2-3 . . TRBV4-1 CASSLGTGEADTQYF TGCGCCAGCAGCCTAGGGACTGGAGAGGCCGACACGCAGTATTTT
TRBJ2-1 . . TRBV19 CASSKPGSANEQFF TGTGCCAGTAGTAAACCGGGATCCGCCAATGAGCAGTTCTTC
TRBJ1-1 . TRBD1 TRBV6-5 CATSTGGTEAFF TGTGCCACCTCAACAGGGGGGACTGAAGCTTTCTTT
TRBJ2-7 . TRBD1 TRBV2 CASSGSQGAAREQYF TGTGCCAGCAGTGGGTCCCAGGGGGCGGCGAGGGAGCAGTACTTC
TRBJ2-7 . . TRBV7-2 CASSLGTDSPYEQYF TGTGCCAGCAGCTTAGGGACCGACAGTCCCTACGAGCAGTACTTC
TRBJ2-1 . TRBD2 TRBV5-4 CASSYQAGGGYNEQFF TGTGCCAGCAGCTACCAAGCGGGGGGAGGGTACAATGAGCAGTTCTTC
TRBJ2-7 . . TRBV7-9 CASTKRGTDPHEQYF TGTGCCAGCACCAAAAGGGGGACCGATCCCCACGAGCAGTACTTC
TRBJ2-3 . TRBD2 TRBV6-1 CASSGVRGGGTDTQYF TGTGCCAGCAGTGGGGTACGGGGGGGAGGCACAGATACGCAGTATTTT
TRBJ1-1 . TRBD1 TRBV27 CASSLLMTGGQGTEAFF TGTGCCAGCAGTTTACTTATGACAGGGGGCCAGGGCACTGAAGCTTTCTTT
TRBJ2-7 . . TRBV6-5 CASRPGGRNYEQYF TGTGCCAGCAGGCCCGGGGGGCGTAATTACGAGCAGTACTTC
TRBJ1-1 . . TRBV18 CASSPGRNTEAFF TGTGCCAGCTCCCCCGGGAGGAACACTGAAGCTTTCTTT
TRBJ1-1 . TRBD1 TRBV6-5 CASSYSRDRASLYF TGTGCCAGCAGTTACTCGCGGGACAGGGCCTCCCTGTACTTT
TRBJ1-2 . TRBD1 TRBV18 CASSPGDRQYGYTF TGTGCCAGCTCACCTGGGGACAGACAATATGGCTACACCTTC
TRBJ2-1 . TRBD1 TRBV5-4 CASSPRTGRTYNEQFF TGTGCCAGCAGCCCCCGGACAGGGCGAACCTACAATGAGCAGTTCTTC
TRBJ1-2 . TRBD1 TRBV6-1 CASSRDRLYGYTF TGTGCCAGCAGCCGGGACAGGCTGTATGGCTACACCTTC
TRBJ2-1 . TRBD2 TRBV6-6 CASSYRTSWGLNEQFF TGTGCCAGCAGTTACCGGACTAGTTGGGGACTCAATGAGCAGTTCTTC
TRBJ2-6 few . TRBV9 CASSVSSSGANVLTF TGTGCCAGCAGCGTTTCGAGCTCTGGGGCCAACGTCCTGACTTTC
TRBJ2-7 . . TRBV5-1 CAPTESSYEQYF TGCGCTCCGACAGAGAGCTCCTACGAGCAGTACTTC
TRBJ1-5 once . TRBV6-5 CASRSNRDSNQPQHF TGTGCCAGCAGGTCAAACAGGGATAGCAATCAGCCCCAGCATTTT
TRBJ1-1 once . TRBV5-1 CASSLDGANTEAFF TGCGCCAGCAGCTTGGATGGGGCGAACACTGAAGCTTTCTTT
TRBJ2-4 . TRBD1 TRBV11-3 CASSLERTGKRNIQYF TGTGCCAGCAGCTTAGAACGGACAGGGAAGAGGAACATTCAGTACTTC
TRBJ2-7 . . TRBV9 CASSVGEVVYEQYF TGTGCCAGCAGCGTAGGCGAGGTGGTCTACGAGCAGTACTTC
TRBJ1-6 . . TRBV2 CASSEGRLRNSPLHF TGTGCCAGCAGTGAGGGCCGGCTGCGTAATTCACCCCTCCACTTT
TRBJ2-3 . . TRBV7-3 CASSLSPLTDTQYF TGTGCCAGCAGCTTAAGCCCACTCACAGATACGCAGTATTTT
TRBJ2-7 . TRBD1 TRBV6-1 CASGRGDRLYEQYF TGTGCCAGCGGCCGAGGGGACAGGCTATACGAGCAGTACTTC
TRBJ2-7 . TRBD1 TRBV11-2 CASIGQGNYEQYF TGTGCCAGCATAGGACAGGGAAACTACGAGCAGTACTTC
TRBJ2-1 . . TRBV11-3 CASSLDRNEQFF TGTGCCAGCAGCTTAGACAGAAATGAGCAGTTCTTC
TRBJ2-5 . . TRBV2 CARSIIADQETQYF TGTGCCAGATCAATAATAGCGGACCAAGAGACCCAGTACTTC
TRBJ1-1 few TRBD1 TRBV10-3 CAISGTGEDAFF TGTGCCATCAGTGGGACAGGGGAAGACGCTTTCTTT
TRBJ2-7 . TRBD1 TRBV2 CASRGDRFSYEQYF TGTGCCAGCAGAGGGGACAGGTTCTCCTACGAGCAGTACTTC
TRBJ2-2 . TRBD2 TRBV5-1 CASSLAGGATGELFF TGCGCCAGCAGCTTGGCGGGAGGGGCCACCGGGGAGCTGTTTTTT
TRBJ2-7 few TRBD1 TRBV7-9 CSSSWDRGEQYF TGTTCCAGCAGCTGGGACAGGGGCGAGCAGTACTTC
TRBJ1-2 . . TRBV7-2 CASSPRTDGYTF TGTGCCAGCAGCCCCCGGACAGATGGCTACACCTTC
TRBJ1-2 . TRBD1 TRBV10-1 CASSEAGQGSGHGYTF TGCGCCAGCAGTGAGGCGGGACAGGGTAGCGGTCATGGCTACACCTTC
TRBJ1-2 . . TRBV15 CATSRDRQTSYGYTF TGTGCCACCAGCAGAGACCGACAGACTAGCTATGGCTACACCTTC
TRBJ2-6 . . TRBV7-9 CASSNSAGANVLTF TGTGCCAGCAGCAACAGTGCTGGGGCCAACGTCCTGACTTTC
TRBJ2-3 few TRBD1 TRBV7-9 CSSSSRVSTGGTDTQYF TGTTCCAGCAGTTCAAGGGTCTCGACAGGGGGGACAGATACGCAGTATTTT
TRBJ2-4 . . TRBV23-1 CASSHGRKNIQYF TGCGCCAGCAGTCATGGCAGGAAAAACATTCAGTACTTC
TRBJ2-7 . TRBD2 TRBV11-2 CASSGTSGGAYEQYF TGTGCCAGCAGCGGGACTAGCGGGGGGGCCTACGAGCAGTACTTC
TRBJ1-5 . . TRBV7-9 CASSLAGGEGQPQHF TGTGCCAGCAGCTTAGCGGGAGGGGAGGGACAGCCCCAGCATTTT
TRBJ1-2 . . TRBV29-1 CSADGDSNYGYTF TGCAGCGCTGATGGCGACAGTAACTATGGCTACACCTTC
TRBJ2-7 few . TRBV6-5 CASSYKAFPASYEQYF TGTGCCAGCAGTTACAAAGCGTTCCCGGCGTCCTACGAGCAGTACTTC
TRBJ1-5 few . TRBV4-1 CASSPVGGIHQPQHF TGCGCCAGCAGCCCTGTGGGAGGAATTCACCAGCCCCAGCATTTT
TRBJ1-1 . . TRBV10-3 CAIRGGYTEAFF TGTGCCATCAGGGGCGGGTATACTGAAGCTTTCTTT
TRBJ2-3 few TRBD2 TRBV7-8 CASSFPSGGSTDTQYF TGTGCCAGCAGCTTTCCTAGCGGGGGAAGCACAGATACGCAGTATTTT
TRBJ1-2 . . TRBV7-9 CASYTGKRNHGYTF TGTGCCAGTTACACAGGGAAAAGAAATCATGGCTACACCTTC
TRBJ2-7 few TRBD1 TRBV5-1 CASSSGTATYEQYF TGCGCCAGCAGCTCCGGGACAGCTACCTACGAGCAGTACTTC
TRBJ2-3 . . TRBV7-6 CASSHTDTQYF TGTGCCAGCAGCCACACAGATACGCAGTATTTT
TRBJ1-1 . . TRBV4-1 CASSQDPGSTEAFF TGCGCCAGCAGCCAAGATCCGGGGAGCACTGAAGCTTTCTTT
TRBJ1-3 . . TRBV19 CASSIDGWAGGPGNTIYF TGTGCCAGTAGTATAGATGGATGGGCCGGGGGTCCTGGAAACACCATATATTTT